This TCR beta chain was found in a study of pediatric ulcerative colitis. Repertoires were generated with immunoSEQ multiplex PCR, while TCRdb's copy carries only in-frame clones and drops some. This table holds about 64,000 clones, more than 60% found once. CDR1 MNHNY and CDR2 SVGAGI come from the germline V gene (reference sequence). The ends lost 10 bases at V and 3 bases at J; junction bases unmatched: 5. This CDR3 region has 14 residues. This TCR was sampled from a boy younger than 18 with moderate ulcerative colitis. The chain recombines TRBV6-6 with TRBJ2-3; 12 nucleotides line up with TRBD2. Sequencing was carried out using blood. CDR3 coding DNA: TGTGCCACCTCACTAGCGGGAGGAACAGATACGCAGTATTTT. This codes for CATSLAGGTDTQYF.